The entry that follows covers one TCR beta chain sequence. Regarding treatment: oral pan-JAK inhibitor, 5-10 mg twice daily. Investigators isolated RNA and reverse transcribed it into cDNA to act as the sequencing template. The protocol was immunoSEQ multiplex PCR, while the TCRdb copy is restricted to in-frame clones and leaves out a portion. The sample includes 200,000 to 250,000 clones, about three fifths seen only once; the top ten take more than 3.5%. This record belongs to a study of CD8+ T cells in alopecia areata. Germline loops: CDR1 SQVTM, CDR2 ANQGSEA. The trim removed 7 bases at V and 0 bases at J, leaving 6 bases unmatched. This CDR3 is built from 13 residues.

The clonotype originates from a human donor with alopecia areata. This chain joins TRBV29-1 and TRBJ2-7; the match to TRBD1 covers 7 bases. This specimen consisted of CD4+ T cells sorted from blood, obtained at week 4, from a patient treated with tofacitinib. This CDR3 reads CSAWDSLSYEQYF. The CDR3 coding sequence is TGCAGCGCATGGGACAGCCTCTCCTACGAGCAGTACTTC.